This T cell receptor beta chain is drawn from a study of blood T cell repertoires in COVID-19. Turning to the study itself: Sites in the United States, Italy and Spain provided acute and convalescent COVID-19 samples. The analysed material was cDNA or gDNA that came from T cells, B-cell-depleted T cells, or PBMCs.

A note on this clone: The junction departs from germline at one end; a sequencing error may be responsible.

In the authors' methods: Reference gene primers were amplified, and this amplification served to estimate nucleated cell counts. The protocol was immunoSEQ multiplex PCR, while the TCRdb copy is restricted to in-frame clones and leaves out a portion. V and J calls and clone size are copied from that table; D and trimming were computed from the DNA. The sample includes about 26,000 clones, around 96% of them seen just once. CDR3 size: 11 residues. Germline loops: CDR1 DFQATT, CDR2 SNEGSKA (reference sequence). The chain links TRBV20-1 to TRBJ1-6; 7 bases agree with TRBD1. The origin of this receptor is a human donor with active COVID-19. The donor label of this sample is uncertain. The sample comprised peripheral blood. CDR3 protein: CSASLRDSPVF. CDR3 coding DNA: TGCAGTGCTAGTCTAAGGGACAGCCCCGTTTTT.